This TCR beta chain derives from a study of response to subunit inactivated influenza vaccine. Study observations and caveats: New T cells are recruited in small numbers by each seasonal influenza vaccination, according to the authors' suggestion.

In this sample, this clonotype turned up a few times. Its antigen is not identified. TCRdb recomputed calls from the RT-PCR reads with MiXCR, one row per CDR3 protein. There are around 650,000 distinct CDR3 sequences in the sample; around 16% occur only once, and 11% lies in the top ten. V lost 0 bases and J 9 bases, leaving 12 bases between the germline ends. This CDR3 comprises 14 residues. The germline V gene encodes CDR1 MNHEY and CDR2 SVGAGI. This TCR came from a man aged 50 or older who received an inactivated influenza vaccine. The sample in question was PBMCs from blood, obtained 12 days after vaccination. The chain combines TRBV6-5 with TRBJ2-4; the D gene is possibly TRBD2 (5 bases). The CDR3 nucleotides are TGTGCCAGCAGTTACTCTTTAGCGTCAGGCATTCAGTACTTC. Amino acid sequence: CASSYSLASGIQYF.